The 5 T cell receptor beta chains given below trace back to one sample, sequenced in a study of cytomegalovirus exposure and HLA in healthy donors. Use of 60 Vbeta and 13 Jbeta primers characterized the PCR. Repertoires were generated with immunoSEQ multiplex PCR, while TCRdb's copy carries only in-frame clones and drops some. The sample lists under 150,000 clones, about 85% seen once, with over 1.5% in the top ten. Sequencing was done on a sample of PBMCs. The receptor source for this set is a boy aged 5-17 years in good health and CMV-seronegative.

The chain couples TRBV19 to TRBJ1-4; 7 bases line up with TRBD1. The CDR3 sequence is 18 residues long. In germline, CDR1 is LNHDA, CDR2 SQIVND (reference sequence). V shed 0 bases, J shed 8 bases, and the junction held 15 bases outside the gene matches. CDR3 amino acids: CASSIDYRGQLPWEKLFF. In nucleotides, the CDR3 is TGTGCCAGTAGTATAGATTACAGGGGACAGCTGCCCTGGGAAAAACTGTTTTTT.

The chain combines TRBV29-1 with TRBJ1-2, with D perhaps matching TRBD1 (5 bases). V was clipped by 4 bases and J by 6 bases, with 12 bases between them. Germline V gene sequence: CDR1 SQVTM, CDR2 ANQGSEA. The CDR3 consists of 12 residues. The CDR3 here is CSVGDRGDGYTF. CDR3 DNA: TGCAGCGTTGGAGATCGGGGGGATGGCTACACCTTC.

J is TRBJ2-7 and V is TRBV7-8, with D tentatively TRBD2 (5 bases). This CDR3 is 13 amino acids long. Germline-derived CDR1 and CDR2 are SGHVS and FQNEAQ. V lost 6 bases and J 7 bases, leaving 16 bases between the germline ends. This CDR3 is CASRRAGLGEQYF. For the CDR3, the DNA is TGTGCCAGCAGGAGGGCGGGTCTGGGGGAGCAGTACTTC.

The genes are TRBV5-1 and TRBJ1-1; D not certain. Germline values: CDR1 SGHRS, CDR2 YFSETQ. This CDR3 spans 14 amino acids. With 0 bases removed from V and 1 base from J, the gap between germline ends came to 7 bases. CDR3 nucleotide sequence: TGCGCCAGCAGCTTGGAAGTGAGGAACACTGAAGCTTTCTTT. Translation gives CASSLEVRNTEAFF. Based on the CDR3 plus reference TRBV5-1 and TRBJ1-1, the full variable domain is KAGVTQTPRYLIKTRGQQVTLSCSPISGHRSVSWYQQTPGQGLQFLFEYFSETQRNKGNFPGRFSGRQFSNSRSEMNVSTLELGDSALYLCASSLEVRNTEAFFGQGTRLTVV.

In DNA form, the CDR3 reads TGTGCCACCAGCAGAGATATAGGGGGTAGCAATCAGCCCCAGCATTTT. As protein: CATSRDIGGSNQPQHF. V gene TRBV15 combines with J gene TRBJ1-5, with D possibly matching TRBD1 (6 bases). The germline gives CDR1 LNHNV, CDR2 YYDKDF (reference sequence). V was clipped by 0 bases and J by 0 bases, with 9 bases between them. This CDR3 region has 16 residues.